These 11 T cell receptor beta chains were all obtained from the same sample, sequenced in a study of human thymus T cells. Method: immunoSEQ multiplex PCR; TCRdb's copy keeps in-frame clones and lacks some. The sample gives some 44,000 clones, roughly 94% of which show up once; approximately 0.16% is in the top ten. Sequencing used blood. The receptor source for this set is a girl less than two years old with a congenital heart defect but otherwise immunologically healthy.

This clone has just one count. The CDR3 nucleotides read TGTGCCAGCAGTTTATTTGGCGGGGAGCAGTACTTC. It codes for CASSLFGGEQYF. V gene TRBV27 combines with J gene TRBJ2-7; D may be TRBD2 (5 bases). Germline CDR1 is MNHEY and CDR2 is SMNVEV (reference sequence). V lost 1 base, J lost 7 bases, and 8 bases lay in between. The CDR3 contains 12 residues.

This sequence joins TRBV18 and TRBJ2-1; possible D gene TRBD2, 6 bases. V was cut by 9 bases and J by 0 bases, with 12 bases left in between. The CDR3 covers 14 residues. Germline CDR1 KGHSH, CDR2 LQKENI. The CDR3 region is CASSGRHSYNEQFF. CDR3 sequence (DNA): TGTGCCAGTAGCGGACGGCACTCCTACAATGAGCAGTTCTTC.

J is TRBJ2-1 and V is TRBV20-1; no clear D. The germline CDR1 and CDR2 sequences are DFQATT and SNEGSKA (reference sequence). The CDR3 totals 10 residues. Trimming removed 8 bases at V and 13 bases at J, with 15 bases between. The CDR3 nucleotides read TGCAGTATCCCGGACCCCATCCAGTTCTTC. Its translation is CSIPDPIQFF.

The genes are TRBV5-1 and TRBJ2-6; TRBD1 agrees at 8 bases. Germline values: CDR1 SGHRS, CDR2 YFSETQ. V lost 4 bases to trimming and J lost 1 base; unmatched junction nucleotides: 13. This CDR3 has 19 amino acids. The CDR3 DNA follows: TGCGCCAGCAGCCTCCATCGGGACAGGTCGTTATCTGGGGCCAACGTCCTGACTTTC. It translates to CASSLHRDRSLSGANVLTF.

The chain combines TRBV15 with TRBJ1-6; the D gene is possibly TRBD1 (5 bases). The germline V gene has CDR1 LNHNV and CDR2 YYDKDF (reference sequence). Trimming took off 3 bases at V and 14 bases at J, with 20 bases between the two ends. CDR3 length: 15 amino acids. CDR3 region: CATSRDVGVLFALHF. CDR3 coding DNA: TGTGCCACCAGCAGGGACGTAGGGGTACTTTTCGCCCTCCACTTT.

The chain is built from TRBV27 and TRBJ1-5; D uncertain. The ends were cut back, 3 bases at V and 1 base at J, with 4 bases in the middle. This CDR3 comprises 13 residues. Germline CDR1 and CDR2: MNHEY and SMNVEV (reference sequence). The CDR3 reads CASSFKSNQPQHF. CDR3 DNA: TGTGCCAGCAGTTTCAAGAGCAATCAGCCCCAGCATTTT.

The chain joins TRBV10-3 to TRBJ1-3, with 7 bases identical to TRBD1. Germline V lookup: CDR1 ENHRY, CDR2 SYGVKD. This CDR3 is built from 15 residues. V shed 2 bases, J shed 0 bases, and the junction held 1 base outside the gene matches. This CDR3 reads CAISEGQASGNTIYF. CDR3 in DNA: TGTGCCATCAGTGAGGGACAGGCCTCTGGAAACACCATATATTTT.

The chain has TRBV18 and TRBJ2-1; TRBD1 matches 10 bases. The CDR3 is 18 amino acids. V lost 3 bases to trimming and J lost 3 bases; unmatched junction nucleotides: 11. From germline, CDR1 is KGHSH and CDR2 LQKENI. Here the CDR3 DNA reads TGTGCCAGCTCACCTGGGACAGGGGCCTGGGGCGGCTACAATGAGCAGTTCTTC. Residues: CASSPGTGAWGGYNEQFF.

The rearrangement joins TRBV11-3 to TRBJ2-7; possible D gene TRBD2, 5 bases. The V end lost 0 bases, the J end lost 5 bases, and 8 bases lay between the germline ends. The CDR3 sequence is 13 residues long. Germline V lookup: CDR1 SGHNT, CDR2 YENEEA. CDR3 loop: CASSLDREDEQYF. The CDR3 bases are TGTGCCAGCAGCTTAGACCGGGAAGACGAGCAGTACTTC.

The chain carries TRBV7-9 and TRBJ2-1, with 9 bases identical to TRBD2. Germline assignment: CDR1 SEHNR and CDR2 FQNEAQ (reference sequence). The CDR3 is 15 residues long. The V gene end was trimmed by 7 bases and the J gene end by 4 bases; junction bases not matched to a gene: 8. CDR3 DNA: TGTGCCAGCATCCTGACTAGCGGACAATACAATGAGCAGTTCTTC. Protein: CASILTSGQYNEQFF.

V and J are TRBV5-4 and TRBJ2-1; D could derive from TRBD1 or TRBD2 (5 bases each). CDR1 and CDR2 (germline): SGHNT, YYREEE (reference sequence). This CDR3 is 12 amino acids long. The V gene lost 1 base and the J gene lost 10 bases, with 9 bases spanning the gap. The CDR3 loop is CASSLRGPEQFF. The CDR3 DNA follows: TGTGCCAGCAGCTTGCGGGGACCCGAGCAGTTCTTC.